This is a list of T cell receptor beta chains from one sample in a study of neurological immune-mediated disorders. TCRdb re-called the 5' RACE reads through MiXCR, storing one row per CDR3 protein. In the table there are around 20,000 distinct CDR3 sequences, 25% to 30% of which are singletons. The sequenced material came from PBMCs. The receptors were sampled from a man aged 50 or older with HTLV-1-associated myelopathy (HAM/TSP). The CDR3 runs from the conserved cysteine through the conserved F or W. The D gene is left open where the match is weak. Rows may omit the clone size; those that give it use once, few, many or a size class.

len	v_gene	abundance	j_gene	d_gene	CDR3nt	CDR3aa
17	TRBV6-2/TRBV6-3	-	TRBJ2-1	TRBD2	TGTGCCAGCAGTTACGCCACACTAGCGGGGGACTACAATGAGCAGTTCTTC	CASSYATLAGDYNEQFF
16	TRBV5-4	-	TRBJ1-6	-	TGTGCCAGCTCCTCTGTAATGAGCGGTGGGAATTCACCCCTCCACTTT	CASSSVMSGGNSPLHF
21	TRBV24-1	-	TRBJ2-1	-	TGTGCCACCAGTGACCGGGGACAGGGGCAAAGCGGGAGGGCCACCTACAATGAGCAGTTCTTC	CATSDRGQGQSGRATYNEQFF
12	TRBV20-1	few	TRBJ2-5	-	TGCAGTGCTAGTGACAGGCAAGAGACCCAGTACTTC	CSASDRQETQYF
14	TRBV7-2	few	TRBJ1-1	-	TGTGCCAGCAGCCTCAGGAGGGGATGGACTGAAGCTTTCTTT	CASSLRRGWTEAFF
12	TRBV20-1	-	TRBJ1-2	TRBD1	TGCAGCGCCGCAGGGGGCGATGATGGCTACACCTTC	CSAAGGDDGYTF
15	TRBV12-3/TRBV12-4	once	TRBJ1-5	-	TGTGCCAGCAAACCGACTGACAGCTACAATCAGCCCCAGCATTTT	CASKPTDSYNQPQHF
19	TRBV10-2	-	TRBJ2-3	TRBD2	TGCGCCAGCAGGCCTTCTGTAGCGGGGGGGATTTGGGACACAGATACGCAGTATTTT	CASRPSVAGGIWDTDTQYF
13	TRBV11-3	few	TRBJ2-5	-	TGTGCCAGCAGCCTTCGACTAGAAGAGACCCAGTACTTC	CASSLRLEETQYF
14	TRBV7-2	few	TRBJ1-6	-	TGTGCCAGCAGCCCAGGGTTTTATAATTCACCCCTCCACTTT	CASSPGFYNSPLHF
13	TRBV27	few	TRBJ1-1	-	TGTGCCACCCGGTGGGGGACTTTGACTGAAGCTTTCTTT	CATRWGTLTEAFF
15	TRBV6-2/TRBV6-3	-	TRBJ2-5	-	TGTGCCAGCAGTTCTCCGGGTATTCCCGAAGAGACCCAGTACTTC	CASSSPGIPEETQYF
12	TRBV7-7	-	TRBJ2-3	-	TGTGCCAGCAGCTTAAGACCAGATACGCAGTATTTT	CASSLRPDTQYF
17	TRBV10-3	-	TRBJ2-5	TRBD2	TGTGCCTCCACAGCAGCGGGGGCAAACGAGGACCAAGAGACCCAGTACTTC	CASTAAGANEDQETQYF
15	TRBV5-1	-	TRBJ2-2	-	TGCGCCAGCACCAACTTAAGAGGGGGCACCGGGGAGCTGTTTTTT	CASTNLRGGTGELFF
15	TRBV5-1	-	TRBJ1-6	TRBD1	TGCGCCAGCAGACCAACCGGGACAGCTAATTCACCCCTCCACTTT	CASRPTGTANSPLHF
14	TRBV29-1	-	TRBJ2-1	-	TGCAGCGGAGGAGGCGGGACATCGAACAATGAGCAGTTCTTC	CSGGGGTSNNEQFF
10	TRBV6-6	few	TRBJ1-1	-	TGTGCCAGCAGCCGGGACGAAGCTTTCTTT	CASSRDEAFF
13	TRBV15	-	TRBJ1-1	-	TGTGCCACCAGCGAAGGACGTTACACTGAAGCTTTCTTT	CATSEGRYTEAFF
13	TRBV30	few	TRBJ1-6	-	TGTGCCTGGACGGACACGAGAAATTCACCCCTCCACTTT	CAWTDTRNSPLHF
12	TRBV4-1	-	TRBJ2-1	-	TGCGCCAGCAGCCAAGAAACGACGGGAAAGTTCTTC	CASSQETTGKFF
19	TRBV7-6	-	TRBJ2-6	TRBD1	TGTGCCAGCAGCTTAGCCGGACAGGGCGTCTACTCTGGGGCCAACGTCCTGACTTTC	CASSLAGQGVYSGANVLTF
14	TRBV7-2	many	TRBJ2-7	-	TGTGCCAGCAGCTCCAAAACGAACTCCTACGAGCAGTACTTC	CASSSKTNSYEQYF
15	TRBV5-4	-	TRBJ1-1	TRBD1	TGTGCCAGCAGCTTAAAGACAGGGCTTGGCACTGAAGCTTTCTTT	CASSLKTGLGTEAFF
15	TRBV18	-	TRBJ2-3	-	TGTGCCAGCTCACCACCGAGGGCCGGCACAGATACGCAGTATTTT	CASSPPRAGTDTQYF
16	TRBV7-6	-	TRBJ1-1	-	TGTGCCAGCAGCTTAGGAGTATTGGTAGGGAACACTGAAGCTTTCTTT	CASSLGVLVGNTEAFF
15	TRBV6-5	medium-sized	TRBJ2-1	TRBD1	TGTGCCAGCAGTTACAGGGGGCGAACCTACAATGAGCAGTTCTTC	CASSYRGRTYNEQFF